This is a list of T cell receptor beta chains from one sample in a study of blood T cell repertoires in COVID-19. Generated by immunoSEQ multiplex PCR, the TCRdb table keeps only in-frame clones and is missing some. Among fewer than 200,000 clones, 82% were seen once, and the ten largest hold around 8%. The sample was peripheral blood. All receptors come from an older woman with COVID-19, enrolled during active disease. CDR3s include the opening cysteine and the closing phenylalanine or tryptophan. Fields, in order: J gene, V gene, D gene, clone size, CDR3 protein, CDR3 DNA. The D gene is left open where the match is weak. Only part of the rows carry a size: once, few, many, or a class if the clone is expanded.

J gene: TRBJ1-1
V gene: TRBV5-1
D gene: TRBD1
clone size: NA
CDR3 protein: CASSGRQGRDTEAFF
CDR3 DNA: TGCGCCAGCAGCGGACGACAGGGGCGAGACACTGAAGCTTTCTTT

J gene: TRBJ1-6
V gene: TRBV5-6
D gene: NA
clone size: NA
CDR3 protein: CASSSPGQTYNSPLHF
CDR3 DNA: TGTGCCAGCAGCAGCCCTGGACAGACCTATAATTCACCCCTCCACTTT

J gene: TRBJ2-2
V gene: TRBV27
D gene: NA
clone size: NA
CDR3 protein: CASSSQGVPGELFF
CDR3 DNA: TGTGCCAGCAGTTCCCAGGGCGTCCCCGGGGAGCTGTTTTTT

J gene: TRBJ1-5
V gene: TRBV28
D gene: NA
clone size: NA
CDR3 protein: CASSGQGGSGQPQHF
CDR3 DNA: TGTGCCAGCAGTGGGCAGGGAGGTTCAGGTCAGCCCCAGCATTTT

J gene: TRBJ2-2
V gene: TRBV18
D gene: TRBD1
clone size: NA
CDR3 protein: CASSLDRAGTGELFF
CDR3 DNA: TGTGCCAGCTCACTGGACAGGGCGGGCACCGGGGAGCTGTTTTTT

J gene: TRBJ1-1
V gene: TRBV5-1
D gene: TRBD1
clone size: few
CDR3 protein: CASSSTGMNTEAFF
CDR3 DNA: TGCGCCAGCAGCTCGACAGGGATGAACACTGAAGCTTTCTTT

J gene: TRBJ1-5
V gene: TRBV28
D gene: TRBD1
clone size: NA
CDR3 protein: CASKKPGGGQPQHF
CDR3 DNA: TGTGCCAGCAAGAAACCAGGGGGAGGTCAGCCCCAGCATTTT

J gene: TRBJ2-2
V gene: TRBV6-1
D gene: TRBD1
clone size: NA
CDR3 protein: CASSGQRGRVTNTGELFF
CDR3 DNA: TGTGCCAGCAGTGGACAAAGGGGGCGGGTTACGAACACCGGGGAGCTGTTTTTT

J gene: TRBJ1-1
V gene: TRBV11-2
D gene: NA
clone size: NA
CDR3 protein: CASSTANTEAFF
CDR3 DNA: TGTGCCAGCAGCACAGCGAACACTGAAGCTTTCTTT

J gene: TRBJ1-2
V gene: TRBV7-9
D gene: TRBD1
clone size: NA
CDR3 protein: CASSWTGALDYTF
CDR3 DNA: TGTGCCAGCAGCTGGACAGGGGCCTTAGACTACACCTTC

J gene: TRBJ1-4
V gene: TRBV19
D gene: TRBD1
clone size: NA
CDR3 protein: CASSRRTGDNEKLFF
CDR3 DNA: TGTGCCAGTAGTAGACGGACAGGGGATAATGAAAAACTGTTTTTT

J gene: TRBJ1-2
V gene: TRBV5-4
D gene: TRBD1
clone size: NA
CDR3 protein: CASSLVGQPRHGYTF
CDR3 DNA: TGTGCCAGCAGCTTGGTGGGACAGCCAAGGCACGGCTACACCTTC

J gene: TRBJ2-5
V gene: TRBV6-5
D gene: TRBD1
clone size: NA
CDR3 protein: CASRPTGFQETQYF
CDR3 DNA: TGTGCCAGCAGGCCGACAGGGTTTCAAGAGACCCAGTACTTC

J gene: TRBJ1-6
V gene: TRBV18
D gene: NA
clone size: NA
CDR3 protein: CASSHNWSSYNSPLHF
CDR3 DNA: TGTGCCAGCTCACACAATTGGAGCTCCTATAATTCACCCCTCCACTTT

J gene: TRBJ2-2
V gene: TRBV6-5
D gene: TRBD1
clone size: few
CDR3 protein: CASNTGVNTGELFF
CDR3 DNA: TGTGCCAGCAACACAGGGGTTAACACCGGGGAGCTGTTTTTT

J gene: TRBJ1-2
V gene: TRBV15
D gene: NA
clone size: once
CDR3 protein: CATSRGQDYGYTF
CDR3 DNA: TGTGCCACCAGCAGGGGACAAGACTATGGCTACACCTTC

J gene: TRBJ2-1
V gene: TRBV3-1/TRBV3-2
D gene: TRBD2
clone size: NA
CDR3 protein: CASRASGEGEQFF
CDR3 DNA: TGTGCCAGCAGGGCTTCGGGGGAGGGTGAGCAGTTCTTC

J gene: TRBJ2-7
V gene: TRBV30
D gene: TRBD1
clone size: NA
CDR3 protein: CASNRDRGYEQYF
CDR3 DNA: TGTGCCTCCAACCGGGACAGGGGCTACGAGCAGTACTTC

J gene: TRBJ1-5
V gene: TRBV28
D gene: TRBD1
clone size: NA
CDR3 protein: CASYRTGSNQPQHF
CDR3 DNA: TGTGCCAGTTACCGGACAGGGAGCAATCAGCCCCAGCATTTT

J gene: TRBJ1-2
V gene: TRBV28
D gene: NA
clone size: few
CDR3 protein: CASSSWRWGYTF
CDR3 DNA: TGTGCCAGCAGTTCATGGCGGTGGGGCTACACCTTC

J gene: TRBJ2-1
V gene: TRBV6-2/TRBV6-3
D gene: NA
clone size: NA
CDR3 protein: CASSYGQTEQFF
CDR3 DNA: TGTGCCAGCAGTTACGGGCAGACTGAGCAGTTCTTC

J gene: TRBJ2-3
V gene: TRBV3-1/TRBV3-2
D gene: TRBD2
clone size: once
CDR3 protein: CASSPQGGFGDTQYF
CDR3 DNA: TGTGCCAGCAGCCCCCAGGGAGGGTTTGGAGATACGCAGTATTTT